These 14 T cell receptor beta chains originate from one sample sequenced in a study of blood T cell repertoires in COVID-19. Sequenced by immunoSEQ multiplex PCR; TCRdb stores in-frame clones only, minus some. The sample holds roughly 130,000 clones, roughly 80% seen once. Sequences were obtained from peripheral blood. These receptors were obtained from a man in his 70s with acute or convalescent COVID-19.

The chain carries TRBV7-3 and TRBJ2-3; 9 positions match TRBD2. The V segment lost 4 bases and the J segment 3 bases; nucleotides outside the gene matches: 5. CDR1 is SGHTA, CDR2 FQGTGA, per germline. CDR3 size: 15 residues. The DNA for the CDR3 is TGTGCCAGCAGCTGGCGGGGGGGCCGGACAGATACGCAGTATTTT. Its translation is CASSWRGGRTDTQYF.

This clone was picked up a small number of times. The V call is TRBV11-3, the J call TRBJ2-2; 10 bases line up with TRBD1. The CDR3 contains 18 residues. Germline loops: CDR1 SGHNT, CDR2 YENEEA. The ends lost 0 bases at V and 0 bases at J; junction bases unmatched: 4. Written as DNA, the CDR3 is TGTGCCAGCAGCTTAGACGGACAGGGGGTCCCGAACACCGGGGAGCTGTTTTTT. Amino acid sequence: CASSLDGQGVPNTGELFF.

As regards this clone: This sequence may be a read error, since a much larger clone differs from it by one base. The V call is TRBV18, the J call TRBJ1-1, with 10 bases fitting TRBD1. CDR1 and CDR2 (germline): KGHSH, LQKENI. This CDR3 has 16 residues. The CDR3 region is CAGSRDRGTASTEAFF. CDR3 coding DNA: TGTGCCGGCTCGCGGGACAGGGGTACAGCGAGCACTGAAGCTTTCTTT.

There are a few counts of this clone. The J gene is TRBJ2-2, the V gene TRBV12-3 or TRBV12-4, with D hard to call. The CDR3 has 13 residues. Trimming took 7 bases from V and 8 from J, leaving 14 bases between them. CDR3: CASTLRSPGELFF. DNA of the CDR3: TGTGCCAGCACCCTAAGGAGTCCGGGGGAGCTGTTTTTT.

The CDR3 spells CASSPQGFNSPLHF. The DNA of the CDR3 is TGTGCCAGCAGCCCACAGGGATTTAATTCACCCCTCCACTTT. The V call is TRBV7-9, the J call TRBJ1-6; possibly TRBD1 for D (6 bases). In germline, CDR1 is SEHNR, CDR2 FQNEAQ (reference sequence). Trimming shortened V by 5 bases and J by 6 bases, and 11 bases separated the two germline ends. The CDR3 is made up of 14 amino acids.

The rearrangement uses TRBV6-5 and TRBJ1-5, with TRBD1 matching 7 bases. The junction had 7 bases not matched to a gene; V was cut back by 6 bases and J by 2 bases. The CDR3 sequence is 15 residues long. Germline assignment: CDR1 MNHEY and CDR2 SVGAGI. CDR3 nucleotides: TGTGCCAGCAGCTACACAGGGGTCGGCAATCAGCCCCAGCATTTT. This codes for CASSYTGVGNQPQHF.

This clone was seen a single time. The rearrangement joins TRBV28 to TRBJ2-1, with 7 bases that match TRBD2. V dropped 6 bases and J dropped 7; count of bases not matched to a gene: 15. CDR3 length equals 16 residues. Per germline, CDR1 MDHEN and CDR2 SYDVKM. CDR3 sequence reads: CASRSPSGDLWNEQFF. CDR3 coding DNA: TGTGCCAGCAGATCCCCCAGCGGGGACCTCTGGAATGAGCAGTTCTTC.

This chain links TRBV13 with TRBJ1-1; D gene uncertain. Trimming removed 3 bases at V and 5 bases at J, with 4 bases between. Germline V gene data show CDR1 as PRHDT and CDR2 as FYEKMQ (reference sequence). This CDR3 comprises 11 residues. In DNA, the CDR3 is TGTGCCAGCAGCTTCAATACTGAAGCTTTCTTT. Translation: CASSFNTEAFF.

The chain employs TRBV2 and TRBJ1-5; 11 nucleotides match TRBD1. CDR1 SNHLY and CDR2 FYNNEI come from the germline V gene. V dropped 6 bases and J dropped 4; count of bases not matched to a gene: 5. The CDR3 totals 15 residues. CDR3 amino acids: CASSLRDRGNQPQHF. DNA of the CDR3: TGTGCCAGCAGCCTCAGGGACAGGGGGAATCAGCCCCAGCATTTT.

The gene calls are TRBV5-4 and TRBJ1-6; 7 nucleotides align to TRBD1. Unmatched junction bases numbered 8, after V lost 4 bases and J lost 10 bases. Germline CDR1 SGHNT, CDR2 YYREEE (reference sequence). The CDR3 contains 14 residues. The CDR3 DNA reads TGTGCCAGCAGCCTTACAGGGGTTGACTCACCCCTCCACTTT. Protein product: CASSLTGVDSPLHF.

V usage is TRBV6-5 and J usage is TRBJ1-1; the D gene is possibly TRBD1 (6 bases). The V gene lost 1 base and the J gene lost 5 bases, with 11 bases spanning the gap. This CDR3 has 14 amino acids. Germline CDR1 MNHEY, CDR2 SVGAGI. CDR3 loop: CASSYFTGQTEAFF. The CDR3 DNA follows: TGTGCCAGCAGTTACTTTACAGGGCAAACTGAAGCTTTCTTT.

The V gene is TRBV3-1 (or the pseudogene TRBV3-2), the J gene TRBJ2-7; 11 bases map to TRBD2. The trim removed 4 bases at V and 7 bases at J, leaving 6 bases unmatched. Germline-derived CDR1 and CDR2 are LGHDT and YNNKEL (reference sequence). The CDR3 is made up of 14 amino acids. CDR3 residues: CASSPLAGVEEQYF. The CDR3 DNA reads TGTGCCAGCAGCCCACTAGCGGGGGTGGAAGAGCAGTACTTC.

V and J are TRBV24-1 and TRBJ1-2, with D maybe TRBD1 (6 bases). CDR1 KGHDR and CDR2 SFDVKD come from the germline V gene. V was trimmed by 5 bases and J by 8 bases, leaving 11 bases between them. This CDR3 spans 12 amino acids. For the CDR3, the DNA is TGTGCCACCAGTGCCAGGGGATTGGGCTACACCTTC. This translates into CATSARGLGYTF.

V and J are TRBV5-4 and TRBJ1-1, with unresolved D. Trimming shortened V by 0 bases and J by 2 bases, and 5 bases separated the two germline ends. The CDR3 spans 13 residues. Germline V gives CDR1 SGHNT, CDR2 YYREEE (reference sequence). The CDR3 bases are TGTGCCAGCAGCTTGGCCAAAAACACTGAAGCTTTCTTT. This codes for CASSLAKNTEAFF.